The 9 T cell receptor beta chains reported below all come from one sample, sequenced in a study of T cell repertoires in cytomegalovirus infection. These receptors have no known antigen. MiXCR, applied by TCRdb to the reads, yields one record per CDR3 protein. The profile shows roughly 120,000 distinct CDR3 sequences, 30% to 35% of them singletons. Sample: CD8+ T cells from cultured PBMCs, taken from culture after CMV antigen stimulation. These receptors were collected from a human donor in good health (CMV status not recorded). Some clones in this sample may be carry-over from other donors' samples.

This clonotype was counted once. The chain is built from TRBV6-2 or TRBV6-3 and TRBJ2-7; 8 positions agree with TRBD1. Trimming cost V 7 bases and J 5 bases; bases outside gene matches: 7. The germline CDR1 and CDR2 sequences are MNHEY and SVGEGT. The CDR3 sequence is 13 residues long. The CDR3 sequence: CASTRQGIDEQYF. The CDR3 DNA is TGTGCCAGCACCAGACAGGGGATCGACGAGCAGTACTTC.

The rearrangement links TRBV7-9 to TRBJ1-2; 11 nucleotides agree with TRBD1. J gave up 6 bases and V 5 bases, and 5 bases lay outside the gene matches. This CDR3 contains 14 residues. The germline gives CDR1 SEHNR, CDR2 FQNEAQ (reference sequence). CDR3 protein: CASSPGQGADGYTF. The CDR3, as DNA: TGTGCCAGCAGCCCCGGACAGGGGGCAGATGGCTACACCTTC.

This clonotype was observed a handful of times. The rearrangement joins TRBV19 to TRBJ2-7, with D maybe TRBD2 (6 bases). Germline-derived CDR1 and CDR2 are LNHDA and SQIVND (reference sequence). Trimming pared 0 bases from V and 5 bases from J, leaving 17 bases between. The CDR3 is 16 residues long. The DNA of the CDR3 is TGTGCCAGTAGTATAGATCACCTCGAGGGAGGCCACGAGCAGTACTTC. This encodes CASSIDHLEGGHEQYF.

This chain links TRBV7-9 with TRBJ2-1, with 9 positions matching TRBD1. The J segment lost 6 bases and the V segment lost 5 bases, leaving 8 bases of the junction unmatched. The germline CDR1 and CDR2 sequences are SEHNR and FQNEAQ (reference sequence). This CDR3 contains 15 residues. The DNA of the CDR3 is TGTGCCAGCAGCGTCCGGGACAGGGTTACCAATGAGCAGTTCTTC. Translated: CASSVRDRVTNEQFF.

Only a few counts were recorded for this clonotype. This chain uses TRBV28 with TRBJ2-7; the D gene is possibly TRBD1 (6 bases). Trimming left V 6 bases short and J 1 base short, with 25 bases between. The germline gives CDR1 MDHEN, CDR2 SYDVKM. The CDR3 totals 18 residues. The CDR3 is CASSSGTWVPTDSYEQYF. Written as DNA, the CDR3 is TGTGCCAGCAGCTCCGGGACATGGGTACCTACCGATTCCTACGAGCAGTACTTC.

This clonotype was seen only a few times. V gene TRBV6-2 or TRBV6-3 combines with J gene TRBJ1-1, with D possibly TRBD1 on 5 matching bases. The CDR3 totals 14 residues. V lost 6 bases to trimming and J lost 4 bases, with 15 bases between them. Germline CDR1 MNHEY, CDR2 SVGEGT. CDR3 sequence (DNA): TGTGCCAGCAGAACCGGGACTGAGGGCACTGAAGCTTTCTTT. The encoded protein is CASRTGTEGTEAFF.

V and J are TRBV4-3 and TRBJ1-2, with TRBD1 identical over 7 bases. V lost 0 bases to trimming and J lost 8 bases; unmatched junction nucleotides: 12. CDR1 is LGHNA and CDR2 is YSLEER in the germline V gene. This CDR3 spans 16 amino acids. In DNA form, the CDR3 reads TGCGCCAGCAGCCAAGATAATAGGGGGCGAGAGGGAGGCTACACCTTC. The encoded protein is CASSQDNRGREGGYTF.

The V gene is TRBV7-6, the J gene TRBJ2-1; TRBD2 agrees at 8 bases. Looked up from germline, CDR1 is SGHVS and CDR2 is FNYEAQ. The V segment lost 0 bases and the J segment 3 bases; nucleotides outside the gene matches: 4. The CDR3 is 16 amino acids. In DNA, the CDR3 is TGTGCCAGCAGCTTAGCGACGGGGGGGGACTACAATGAGCAGTTCTTC. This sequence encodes CASSLATGGDYNEQFF.

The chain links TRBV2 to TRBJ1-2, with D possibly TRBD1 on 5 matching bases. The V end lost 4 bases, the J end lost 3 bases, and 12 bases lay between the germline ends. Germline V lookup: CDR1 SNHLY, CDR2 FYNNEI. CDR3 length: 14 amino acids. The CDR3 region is CASSGAGRDYGYTF. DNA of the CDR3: TGTGCCAGCAGTGGGGCAGGGAGGGACTATGGCTACACCTTC.